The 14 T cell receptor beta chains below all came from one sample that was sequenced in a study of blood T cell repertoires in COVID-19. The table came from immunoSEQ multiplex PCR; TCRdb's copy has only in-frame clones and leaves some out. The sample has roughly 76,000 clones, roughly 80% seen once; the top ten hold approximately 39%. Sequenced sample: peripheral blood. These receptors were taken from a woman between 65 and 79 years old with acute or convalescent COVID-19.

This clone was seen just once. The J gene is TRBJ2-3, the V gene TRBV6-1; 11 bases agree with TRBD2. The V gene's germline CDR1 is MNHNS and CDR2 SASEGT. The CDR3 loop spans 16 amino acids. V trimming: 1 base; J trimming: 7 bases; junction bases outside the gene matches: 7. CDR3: CASSEEASGRSYTQYF. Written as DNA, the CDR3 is TGTGCCAGCAGTGAAGAGGCTAGCGGGAGGAGCTATACGCAGTATTTT.

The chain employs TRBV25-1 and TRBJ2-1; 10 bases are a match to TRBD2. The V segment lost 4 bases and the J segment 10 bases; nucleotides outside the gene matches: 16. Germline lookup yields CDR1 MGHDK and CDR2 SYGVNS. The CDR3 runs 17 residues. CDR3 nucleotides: TGTGCCAGCAGTGCCACGACCCCAGCGGGAGGGCTTTTCGAGCAGTTCTTC. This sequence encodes CASSATTPAGGLFEQFF. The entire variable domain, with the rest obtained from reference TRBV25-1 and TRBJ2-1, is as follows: EADIYQTPRYLVIGTGKKITLECSQTMGHDKMYWYQQDPGMELHLIHYSYGVNSTEKGDLSSESTVSRIRTEHFPLTLESARPSHTSQYLCASSATTPAGGLFEQFFGPGTRLTVL.

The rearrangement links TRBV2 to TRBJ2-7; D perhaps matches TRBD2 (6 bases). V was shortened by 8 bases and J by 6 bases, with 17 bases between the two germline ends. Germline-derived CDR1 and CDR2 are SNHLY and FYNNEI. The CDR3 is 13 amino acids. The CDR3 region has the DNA TGTGCCAGCGCGGAGGGTGATGGAGTCGAGCAGTACTTC. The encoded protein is CASAEGDGVEQYF.

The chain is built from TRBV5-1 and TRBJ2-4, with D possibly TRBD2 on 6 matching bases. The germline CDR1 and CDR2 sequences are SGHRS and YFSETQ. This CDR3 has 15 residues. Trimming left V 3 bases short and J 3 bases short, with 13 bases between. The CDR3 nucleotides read TGCGCCAGCAGCTCGCTCGGGGGAAGCAAAAACATTCAGTACTTC. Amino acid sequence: CASSSLGGSKNIQYF.

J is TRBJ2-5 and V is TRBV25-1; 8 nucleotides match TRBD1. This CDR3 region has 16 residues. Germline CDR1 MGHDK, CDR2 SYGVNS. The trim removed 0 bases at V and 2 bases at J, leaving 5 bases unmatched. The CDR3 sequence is CASSEYARQGQETQYF. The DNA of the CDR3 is TGTGCCAGCAGTGAATATGCCAGACAGGGGCAAGAGACCCAGTACTTC.

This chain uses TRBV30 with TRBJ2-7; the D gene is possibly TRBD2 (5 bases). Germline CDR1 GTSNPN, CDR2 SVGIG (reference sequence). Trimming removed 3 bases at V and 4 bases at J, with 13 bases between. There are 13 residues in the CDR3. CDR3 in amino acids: CAWRQGSRYEQYF. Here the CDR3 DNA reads TGTGCCTGGAGGCAAGGGAGTCGTTACGAGCAGTACTTC.

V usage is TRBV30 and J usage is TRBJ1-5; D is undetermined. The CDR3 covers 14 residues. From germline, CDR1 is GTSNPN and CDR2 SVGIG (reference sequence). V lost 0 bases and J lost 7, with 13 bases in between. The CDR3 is CAWSVNPRQQPQHF. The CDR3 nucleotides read TGTGCCTGGAGTGTAAATCCAAGACAACAGCCCCAGCATTTT.

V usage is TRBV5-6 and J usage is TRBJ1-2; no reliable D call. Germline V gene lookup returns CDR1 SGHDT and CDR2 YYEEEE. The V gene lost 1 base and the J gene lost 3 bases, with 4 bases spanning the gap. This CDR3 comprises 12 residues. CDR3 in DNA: TGTGCCAGCAGCTTGACAGACTATGGCTACACCTTC. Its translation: CASSLTDYGYTF.

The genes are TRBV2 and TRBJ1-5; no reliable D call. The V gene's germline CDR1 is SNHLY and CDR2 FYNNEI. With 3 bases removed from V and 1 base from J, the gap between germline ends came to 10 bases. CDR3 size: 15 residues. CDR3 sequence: CASSDRLASNQPQHF. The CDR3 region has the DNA TGTGCCAGCAGTGACAGGCTGGCCAGCAATCAGCCCCAGCATTTT.

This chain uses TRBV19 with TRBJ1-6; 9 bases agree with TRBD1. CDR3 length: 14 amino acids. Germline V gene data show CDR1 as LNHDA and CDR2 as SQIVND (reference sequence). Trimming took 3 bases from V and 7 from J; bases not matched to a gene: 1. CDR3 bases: TGTGCCAGTAGTATGGACAGGGGAAATTCACCCCTCCACTTT. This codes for CASSMDRGNSPLHF.

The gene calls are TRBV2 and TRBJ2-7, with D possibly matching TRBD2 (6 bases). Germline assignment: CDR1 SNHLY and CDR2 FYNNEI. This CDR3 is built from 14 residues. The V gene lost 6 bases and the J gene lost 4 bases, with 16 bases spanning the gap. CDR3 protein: CASRVEGARYEQYF. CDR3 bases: TGTGCCAGCAGAGTGGAGGGCGCTAGGTACGAGCAGTACTTC.

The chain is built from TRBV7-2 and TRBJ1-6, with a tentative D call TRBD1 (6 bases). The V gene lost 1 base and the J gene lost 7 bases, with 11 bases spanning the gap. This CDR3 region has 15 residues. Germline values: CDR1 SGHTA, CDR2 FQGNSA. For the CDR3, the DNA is TGTGCCAGCAGCTTAGTGTCAGGGGCGAATTCACCCCTCCACTTT. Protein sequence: CASSLVSGANSPLHF. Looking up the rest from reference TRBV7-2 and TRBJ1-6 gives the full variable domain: GAGVSQSPSNKVTEKGKDVELRCDPISGHTALYWYRQSLGQGLEFLIYFQGNSAPDKSGLPSDRFSAERTGGSVSTLTIQRTQQEDSAVYLCASSLVSGANSPLHFGNGTRLTVT.

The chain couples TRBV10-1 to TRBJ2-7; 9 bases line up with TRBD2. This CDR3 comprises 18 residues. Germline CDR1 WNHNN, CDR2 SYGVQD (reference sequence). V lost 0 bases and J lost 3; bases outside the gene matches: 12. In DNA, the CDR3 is TGCGCCAGCAGTGAGTCGGTAATAGCGGGAGCCCTTAGCTACGAGCAGTACTTC. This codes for CASSESVIAGALSYEQYF.

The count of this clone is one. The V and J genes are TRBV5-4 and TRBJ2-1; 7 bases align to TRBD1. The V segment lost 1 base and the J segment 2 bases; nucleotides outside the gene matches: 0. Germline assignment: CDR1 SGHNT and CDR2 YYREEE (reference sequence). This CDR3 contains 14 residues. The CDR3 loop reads CASSLTGAYNEQFF. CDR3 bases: TGTGCCAGCAGCTTGACAGGGGCCTACAATGAGCAGTTCTTC.